This record covers a single T cell receptor beta chain. Its matching antigen is unknown. The CDR3 length is 12 residues. CDR1 and CDR2 from the germline V gene are LGHDT and YNNKEL (reference sequence). Triplicate sorting captured about 300,000 cells each from every CD8+ T cell subset. The data were taken from a study of CXCR3-negative and CXCR3-positive naive CD8 T cells. Overall study: Roughly 140 million TRB reads in total, about 1.5 +/- 0.3 million per library. Study-wide points: Diversity was high in both naive subsets and much lower in memory cells. In cryopreserved cells, CXCR3 expression partially decreased, and fresh PBMCs were used in most assays.

Preparation of TRB cDNA libraries relied on 5' RACE carrying UMI labels. TCRdb re-called the 5' RACE reads and shows each CDR3 protein once, DNA omitted. This sample's table has 70,000 to 100,000 distinct CDR3 sequences. The sample consisted of naive CXCR3- CD8+ T cells from blood. Sample subset: CD45RO-CCR7+CD27+CD95- naive CD8+ T cells lacking CXCR3 (TNR3-). This clonotype originated in a human donor in good health. Some clones in this sample may be carry-over from other donors' samples. This chain joins TRBV3-1 and TRBJ2-7; TCRdb picks TRBD2, but there is no DNA to check that call. The CDR3: CASSGTRNEQYF.